What follows is one TCR beta chain and its context. The sample originates from a study of blood T cell repertoires in COVID-19. Study in general: From T cells, B-cell-depleted T cells, or PBMCs came the material, which was cDNA or gDNA.

This CDR3 is 14 amino acids long. Germline loops: CDR1 SGHNT, CDR2 YENEEA. The J segment lost 1 base and the V segment lost 3 bases, leaving 2 bases of the junction unmatched. Method: immunoSEQ multiplex PCR; TCRdb's copy keeps in-frame clones and lacks some. This sample has fewer than 250,000 clones, with under 85% found just once. The clonotype comes from a human donor in a cohort sampled during active COVID-19. The source material was peripheral blood. The V and J genes are TRBV11-3 and TRBJ1-1, with TRBD1 identical over 7 bases. The CDR3 region has the DNA TGTGCCAGCAGCTTGGGACAGCAGAACACTGAAGCTTTCTTT. It encodes CASSLGQQNTEAFF.